These 30 T cell receptor beta chains originate from one sample sequenced in a study of control samples from healthy donors and cancer patients. Here immunoSEQ multiplex PCR was the method, and the copy in TCRdb shows in-frame clones only, minus some. The sample contains over 150,000 clones, about 94% of which appear only once. Specimen: blood. Receptors were obtained from a man in his forties or fifties in good health.

This chain connects TRBV2 to TRBJ1-1; maybe TRBD1 (5 bases). Germline assignment: CDR1 SNHLY and CDR2 FYNNEI. Trimming took 2 bases from V and 4 from J, leaving 11 bases between them. The CDR3 consists of 14 residues. CDR3 bases: TGTGCCAGCAGTGAATTCGGAGGGGTCACTGAAGCTTTCTTT. Amino acid sequence: CASSEFGGVTEAFF.

The chain uses TRBV28 and TRBJ1-5, with a tentative D call TRBD1 (5 bases). The CDR3 totals 12 residues. CDR1 and CDR2 (germline): MDHEN, SYDVKM. The V and J ends lost 8 bases and 7 bases respectively, with 12 bases between them. This CDR3 reads CASVGGIQPQHF. DNA for the CDR3: TGTGCCAGCGTGGGGGGGATCCAGCCCCAGCATTTT.

The V gene is TRBV7-2, the J gene TRBJ1-6; D might be TRBD1 (5 bases). Deletions cut 7 bases from V and 10 bases from J, with 14 bases between. This CDR3 has 13 amino acids. Germline V gene data show CDR1 as SGHTA and CDR2 as FQGNSA. The CDR3 sequence is CASKTTGRSPLHF. CDR3 DNA sequence: TGTGCCAGCAAAACCACAGGAAGGTCACCCCTCCACTTT.

The rearrangement uses TRBV4-1 and TRBJ1-6; D not resolved. Per germline, CDR1 MGHRA and CDR2 YSYEKL. Trimming took off 1 base at V and 6 bases at J, with 13 bases between the two ends. The CDR3 runs 16 residues. The CDR3 DNA sequence: TGCGCCAGCAGCCAAGGCCCGATCCTGGGTAATTCACCCCTCCACTTT. This codes for CASSQGPILGNSPLHF.

The chain combines TRBV19 with TRBJ1-1; perhaps TRBD1 as D (5 bases). Per germline, CDR1 LNHDA and CDR2 SQIVND (reference sequence). Trimming took 7 bases from V and 1 from J, leaving 13 bases between them. The CDR3 extends over 14 amino acids. The CDR3 loop reads CASNQGFGNTEAFF. CDR3 nucleotides: TGTGCCAGTAACCAGGGATTTGGGAACACTGAAGCTTTCTTT.

The chain has TRBV28 and TRBJ1-2; possibly TRBD1 for D (5 bases). Germline assignment: CDR1 MDHEN and CDR2 SYDVKM. There are 12 residues in the CDR3. V lost 3 bases and J 7 bases, leaving 9 bases between the germline ends. The CDR3 DNA is TGTGCCAGCAGTTTGTATAGGGGTGGCTACACCTTC. Amino acid sequence: CASSLYRGGYTF.

The gene calls are TRBV18 and TRBJ1-5; 9 bases fit TRBD1. V trimming: 3 bases; J trimming: 5 bases; junction bases outside the gene matches: 8. The CDR3 contains 16 residues. Germline lookup yields CDR1 KGHSH and CDR2 LQKENI. The CDR3 sequence is CASSPSDRGSDQPQHF. The CDR3 DNA sequence: TGTGCCAGCTCACCCTCGGACAGGGGAAGTGATCAGCCCCAGCATTTT.

J is TRBJ2-7 and V is TRBV13; 12 nucleotides agree with TRBD2. The CDR3 has 17 residues. Per germline, CDR1 PRHDT and CDR2 FYEKMQ (reference sequence). Trimming removed 2 bases from V and 2 bases from J; junction bases left unmatched: 7. CDR3 residues: CASSLSGASGGAYEQYF. The CDR3 nucleotides are TGTGCCAGCAGCTTAAGCGGGGCTAGCGGGGGGGCCTACGAGCAGTACTTC.

In nucleotides, the CDR3 is TGTGCCAGTAGTATCACCCCTCAGAGTCTGGGGGCTTTCTTT. Protein product: CASSITPQSLGAFF. The rearrangement links TRBV19 to TRBJ1-1, with D unclear. Germline V CDR1 and CDR2: LNHDA, SQIVND (reference sequence). This CDR3 has 14 amino acids. V was shortened by 3 bases and J by 11 bases, with 19 bases between the two germline ends.

This chain links TRBV4-1 with TRBJ1-4; D call uncertain. Trimming shortened V by 2 bases and J by 8 bases, and 15 bases separated the two germline ends. Germline CDR1 MGHRA, CDR2 YSYEKL. This CDR3 is built from 15 residues. The CDR3 here is CASSQFPRPDEKLFF. CDR3 sequence (DNA): TGCGCCAGCAGCCAATTCCCTCGGCCGGACGAAAAACTGTTTTTT.

The chain recombines TRBV25-1 with TRBJ1-1; D not certain. CDR1 is MGHDK and CDR2 is SYGVNS in the germline V gene. This CDR3 comprises 15 residues. V lost 3 bases and J 1 base, leaving 12 bases between the germline ends. As DNA, the CDR3 is TGTGCCAGCAGTGATGCAAAGAGGGCGAACACTGAAGCTTTCTTT. Its translation: CASSDAKRANTEAFF.

The CDR3 spells CASTLGLAGTQETQYF. In nucleotides, the CDR3 is TGTGCCAGCACCCTGGGACTAGCGGGGACCCAAGAGACCCAGTACTTC. The chain combines TRBV2 with TRBJ2-5; 13 bases match TRBD2. The V segment lost 7 bases and the J segment 1 base; nucleotides outside the gene matches: 6. Germline V lookup: CDR1 SNHLY, CDR2 FYNNEI. This CDR3 region has 16 residues.

CDR3: CASSLSLEGEKLFF. CDR3 sequence (DNA): TGTGCCAGCAGTTTATCCCTAGAGGGCGAGAAGCTGTTTTTT. V is TRBV28 and J is TRBJ2-2, with D tentatively TRBD2 (5 bases). V lost 1 base, J lost 12 bases, and 15 bases lay in between. From germline, CDR1 is MDHEN and CDR2 SYDVKM. This CDR3 region has 14 residues.

J is TRBJ1-1 and V is TRBV20-1; D may be TRBD1 (5 bases). Germline-derived CDR1 and CDR2 are DFQATT and SNEGSKA (reference sequence). Trimming took off 3 bases at V and 0 bases at J, with 8 bases between the two ends. The CDR3 totals 13 residues. Here the CDR3 DNA reads TGCAGTGCTAGTGAGGACATGAACACTGAAGCTTTCTTT. Protein: CSASEDMNTEAFF.

The V call is TRBV28, the J call TRBJ1-2, with TRBD1 as a possible D gene (6 bases). This CDR3 region has 12 residues. Deletions cut 3 bases from V and 7 bases from J, with 9 bases between. CDR1 and CDR2 from the germline V gene are MDHEN and SYDVKM. As DNA, the CDR3 is TGTGCCAGCAGTTTTACGGGGGCTGGCTACACCTTC. It translates to CASSFTGAGYTF.

On this clone: Other DNA variants within this sample encode the same CDR3. The chain recombines TRBV18 with TRBJ2-2; D possibly corresponds to TRBD2 (5 bases). Looked up from germline, CDR1 is KGHSH and CDR2 is LQKENI. The CDR3 has 15 amino acids. The V end was cut by 1 base, the J end by 5 bases, with 11 bases between. CDR3 protein: CASSPRTGSTGELFF. CDR3 DNA: TGTGCCAGCTCACCACGGACGGGGTCAACCGGGGAGCTGTTTTTT.

The chain employs TRBV30 and TRBJ1-2; 7 bases fit TRBD1. In germline, CDR1 is GTSNPN, CDR2 SVGIG (reference sequence). The junction had 11 bases not matched to a gene; V was cut back by 2 bases and J by 8 bases. There are 14 residues in the CDR3. DNA for the CDR3: TGTGCCTGGAGTCCTCGGGAGGGGGCAGGGGGCTACACCTTC. Protein sequence: CAWSPREGAGGYTF.

The chain couples TRBV13 to TRBJ1-2; possibly TRBD1 for D (5 bases). Germline CDR1 reads PRHDT; CDR2 reads FYEKMQ (reference sequence). V lost 3 bases to trimming and J lost 7 bases, with 9 bases between them. The CDR3 has 12 residues. CDR3 sequence reads: CASSFGQGGYTF. The DNA for the CDR3 is TGTGCCAGCAGCTTCGGTCAGGGTGGCTACACCTTC.

The V call is TRBV18, the J call TRBJ1-2; perhaps TRBD1 as D (5 bases). V was cut by 3 bases and J by 4 bases, with 12 bases left in between. Per the germline V gene, CDR1 is KGHSH and CDR2 is LQKENI. The CDR3 extends over 14 amino acids. In nucleotides, the CDR3 is TGTGCCAGCTCACCGTCAGACAGCCCCTATGGCTACACCTTC. This codes for CASSPSDSPYGYTF.

This clone appeared a few times. The V gene is TRBV6-6, the J gene TRBJ1-5, with TRBD1 matching over 10 bases. The V segment lost 6 bases and the J segment 7 bases; nucleotides outside the gene matches: 12. The CDR3 runs to 16 residues. The germline V gene has CDR1 MNHNY and CDR2 SVGAGI (reference sequence). CDR3 region: CASRPGQGGEWQPQHF. The CDR3 coding sequence is TGTGCCAGCAGGCCCGGACAGGGGGGGGAATGGCAGCCCCAGCATTTT.

This chain uses TRBV25-1 with TRBJ1-3, with D tentatively TRBD1 (5 bases). V was trimmed by 4 bases and J by 2 bases, leaving 9 bases between them. Germline values: CDR1 MGHDK, CDR2 SYGVNS. CDR3 size: 14 residues. CDR3 sequence reads: CASSAGGAGNTIYF. In DNA form, the CDR3 reads TGTGCCAGCAGTGCCGGGGGAGCTGGAAACACCATATATTTT. Together with reference TRBV25-1 and TRBJ1-3, the CDR3 gives the full variable domain: EADIYQTPRYLVIGTGKKITLECSQTMGHDKMYWYQQDPGMELHLIHYSYGVNSTEKGDLSSESTVSRIRTEHFPLTLESARPSHTSQYLCASSAGGAGNTIYFGEGSWLTVV.

The genes are TRBV9 and TRBJ1-3, with 8 bases lining up with TRBD1. Germline values: CDR1 SGDLS, CDR2 YYNGEE. Trimming took 0 bases from V and 8 from J; bases not matched to a gene: 10. The CDR3 runs 16 residues. The CDR3, as DNA: TGTGCCAGCAGCGTAGGCTCCGGACAGGGAAGTTACACCATATATTTT. Residues: CASSVGSGQGSYTIYF.

This clone was picked up one time. This chain connects TRBV25-1 to TRBJ1-1; D is possibly TRBD1 (6 bases). This CDR3 is built from 14 residues. V was clipped by 7 bases and J by 4 bases, with 16 bases between them. Germline loops: CDR1 MGHDK, CDR2 SYGVNS. CDR3 in amino acids: CASIPTGGGTEAFF. The CDR3 DNA reads as TGTGCCAGCATACCGACAGGCGGAGGCACTGAAGCTTTCTTT.

The rearrangement joins TRBV5-4 to TRBJ1-6, with TRBD1 matching 9 bases. The CDR3 consists of 16 residues. Germline CDR1 is SGHNT and CDR2 is YYREEE (reference sequence). The trim removed 4 bases at V and 10 bases at J, leaving 12 bases unmatched. CDR3 region: CASSHRTGALTSPLHF. The DNA for the CDR3 is TGTGCCAGCAGCCACCGGACAGGGGCGCTAACATCACCCCTCCACTTT.

This chain connects TRBV3-1 (or the pseudogene TRBV3-2) to TRBJ2-1; a weak D match, TRBD1 (5 bases). Per the germline V gene, CDR1 is LGHDT and CDR2 is YNNKEL (reference sequence). CDR3 size: 15 residues. The V end lost 4 bases, the J end lost 4 bases, and 14 bases lay between the germline ends. The CDR3 protein is CASSPHRPGYNEQFF. The CDR3 nucleotides are TGTGCCAGCAGCCCCCACCGGCCAGGGTACAATGAGCAGTTCTTC.

This clone was recorded once. This chain joins TRBV6-6 and TRBJ1-5, with 11 bases aligning to TRBD1. V was pared by 6 bases and J by 5 bases, with 9 bases of the junction left unmatched. This CDR3 contains 16 residues. The germline CDR1 and CDR2 sequences are MNHNY and SVGAGI (reference sequence). The CDR3 protein is CASSPRTGGQDQPQHF. CDR3 DNA sequence: TGTGCCAGCAGCCCTCGGACAGGGGGCCAGGATCAGCCCCAGCATTTT.

This chain links TRBV19 with TRBJ2-7, with 7 bases aligning to TRBD1. The ends lost 5 bases at V and 5 bases at J; junction bases unmatched: 3. Germline CDR1 reads LNHDA; CDR2 reads SQIVND (reference sequence). CDR3 size: 12 residues. CDR3 region: CASSFGTDEQYF. DNA of the CDR3: TGTGCCAGTAGTTTCGGGACAGACGAGCAGTACTTC.

The J gene is TRBJ2-7, the V gene TRBV3-1 (or the pseudogene TRBV3-2); no reliable D call. The CDR3 is 15 amino acids. From germline, CDR1 is LGHDT and CDR2 YNNKEL (reference sequence). With 2 bases removed from V and 3 bases from J, the gap between germline ends came to 14 bases. The CDR3 here is CASSQSDTTYYEQYF. The DNA of the CDR3 is TGTGCCAGCAGCCAATCAGATACTACCTACTACGAGCAGTACTTC.

V is TRBV30 and J is TRBJ1-2, with no clear D. This CDR3 is built from 14 residues. CDR1 GTSNPN and CDR2 SVGIG come from the germline V gene (reference sequence). Trimming removed 3 bases from V and 0 bases from J, with 11 bases in between. The DNA of the CDR3 is TGTGCCTGGAGCCCTACAGATTCTAACTATGGCTACACCTTC. Translation: CAWSPTDSNYGYTF. The whole variable domain, filled in from reference TRBV30 and TRBJ1-2, reads SQTIHQWPATLVQPVGSPLSLECTVEGTSNPNLYWYRQAAGRGLQLLFYSVGIGQISSEVPQNLSASRPQDRQFILSSKKLLLSDSGFYLCAWSPTDSNYGYTFGSGTRLTVV.

The chain links TRBV28 to TRBJ1-4; TRBD1 might be the D (5 bases). V was cut by 2 bases and J by 5 bases, with 9 bases left in between. Germline V gives CDR1 MDHEN, CDR2 SYDVKM. The CDR3 has 14 amino acids. As DNA, the CDR3 is TGTGCCAGCAGTTTAGGGGGGAAGAATGAAAAACTGTTTTTT. This codes for CASSLGGKNEKLFF.